This entry lists 2 T cell receptor beta chains sequenced from one sample in a study of patients and donors after allogeneic stem cell transplantation. TCRdb reprocessed the RT-PCR reads with MiXCR, giving one entry per CDR3 protein. The data contain approximately 430,000 distinct CDR3 sequences, roughly 17% of them seen just once; the ten biggest clones take up around 6.8%. The material sequenced was blood, either unsorted or a sorted T cell fraction (not recorded which). The receptors shown here come from a human donor who was either an allogeneic HSCT recipient or a stem cell or donor lymphocyte infusion donor (not recorded which). It is not recorded whose cells these are; they may come from a transplant donor.

The table lists this clonotype with a few counts. The V gene is TRBV19, the J gene TRBJ1-2; TRBD1 matches 12 bases. The ends lost 6 bases at V and 5 bases at J; junction bases unmatched: 7. Germline V gene data show CDR1 as LNHDA and CDR2 as SQIVND (reference sequence). This CDR3 has 15 amino acids. The CDR3 region is CASSSGTGGLYGYTF. The CDR3 DNA sequence: TGTGCCAGTAGCTCCGGGACAGGGGGCCTATATGGCTACACCTTC.

This rearrangement joins TRBV18 to TRBJ1-1; TRBD1 aligns across 8 bases. From germline, CDR1 is KGHSH and CDR2 LQKENI. The CDR3 contains 15 residues. V lost 3 bases and J lost 4; bases outside the gene matches: 7. CDR3 in amino acids: CASSPPSGGRTEAFF. The CDR3, as DNA: TGTGCCAGCTCACCGCCTTCAGGGGGCCGCACTGAAGCTTTCTTT.